The source of this T cell receptor (beta chain) is a study of beta chain features in type 1 diabetes. V shed 4 bases and J shed 1 base, with 10 bases lying between them. Germline loops: CDR1 SQVTM, CDR2 ANQGSEA. The CDR3 runs 13 residues. Study-wide findings and caveats: Across patients, naive, central memory and Treg TCRB repertoires exhibited apparently greater similarity than was observed across healthy donors. Type 1 diabetes patients showed a moderate but significant shortening of TCRB CDR3s in all four CD4+ subsets.

In the case of this clone: Its antigen remains unknown.

The authors reverse transcribed all of the isolated RNA, so sequencing captured expressed TCRB transcripts. Profiling relied on immunoSEQ multiplex PCR, and the TCRdb table lists in-frame clones only, not all of them. The table shows 150,000 to 200,000 clones, with roughly 63% occurring only once. This sequence originates from a man aged 25 to 45 with type 1 diabetes. Sequences were obtained from naive CD4+ T cells from blood. This rearrangement joins TRBV29-1 to TRBJ1-1; possibly TRBD1 for D (5 bases). The CDR3 DNA reads as TGCAGCGTTGGAAGACAGACGAACACTGAAGCTTTCTTT. Its translation: CSVGRQTNTEAFF.